The rows below give T cell receptor beta chains drawn from one sample of a study of T cells in Graves' hyperthyroidism and ophthalmopathy. TCRdb reprocessed the multiplex PCR reads via MiXCR and lists one record per CDR3 protein. The sample lists 800,000 or so distinct CDR3 sequences, 38% seen once, with about 9% in the top ten. Sequenced material: blood. The source is a man younger than 35 with Graves' hyperthyroidism. Each CDR3 is given with its conserved first and last residue. Fields, in order: CDR3 protein, CDR3 DNA, J gene, D gene, V gene, clone size. The D gene is left open where the match is weak. Size tells how often a clone was seen (once, few, many) or the class of an expanded clone, and some rows leave it out.

CDR3aa: CATRGTKRDFGQNTEAFF
CDR3nt: TGTGCCACCCGTGGCACCAAGAGGGACTTTGGACAGAACACTGAAGCTTTCTTT
j_gene: TRBJ1-1
d_gene: .
v_gene: TRBV15
abundance: .

CDR3aa: CASSSGDRAYEQYF
CDR3nt: TGCGCCAGCAGCTCTGGGGACAGGGCCTACGAGCAGTACTTC
j_gene: TRBJ2-7
d_gene: TRBD1
v_gene: TRBV5-1
abundance: .

CDR3aa: CASSFYTGKSYEQYF
CDR3nt: TGTGCCAGCAGCTTTTATACCGGCAAATCTTACGAGCAGTACTTC
j_gene: TRBJ2-7
d_gene: .
v_gene: TRBV7-2
abundance: few

CDR3aa: CASSGGTSGTGELFF
CDR3nt: TGTGCCAGCTCGGGGGGGACTAGCGGAACCGGGGAGCTGTTTTTT
j_gene: TRBJ2-2
d_gene: TRBD2
v_gene: TRBV6-1
abundance: .

CDR3aa: CASQDSTGANVLTF
CDR3nt: TGTGCCAGCCAAGACAGTACTGGGGCCAACGTCCTGACTTTC
j_gene: TRBJ2-6
d_gene: .
v_gene: TRBV11-2
abundance: .

CDR3aa: CASSPWDSNNEKLFF
CDR3nt: TGTGCCAGCAGCCCCTGGGACAGTAATAATGAAAAACTGTTTTTT
j_gene: TRBJ1-4
d_gene: TRBD1
v_gene: TRBV5-5
abundance: .

CDR3aa: CASSFRGTQVYEQYF
CDR3nt: TGTGCCAGCAGCTTCCGTGGGACGCAGGTCTACGAGCAGTACTTC
j_gene: TRBJ2-7
d_gene: .
v_gene: TRBV5-6
abundance: few

CDR3aa: CASSEGGLAGAPVCEQYF
CDR3nt: TGTGCCAGCAGTGAGGGGGGACTAGCGGGAGCTCCCGTGTGCGAGCAGTACTTC
j_gene: TRBJ2-7
d_gene: TRBD2
v_gene: TRBV10-3
abundance: .

CDR3aa: CASSQSTGSYEQYF
CDR3nt: TGCGCCAGCAGCCAATCGACAGGCAGTTACGAGCAGTACTTC
j_gene: TRBJ2-7
d_gene: .
v_gene: TRBV5-1
abundance: many

CDR3aa: CASSIGTLNTEAFF
CDR3nt: TGTGCCAGTAGTATCGGGACTCTGAACACTGAAGCTTTCTTT
j_gene: TRBJ1-1
d_gene: .
v_gene: TRBV19
abundance: many

CDR3aa: CASSLDLERGNTIYF
CDR3nt: TGTGCCAGCAGCTTAGATCTTGAGAGGGGAAACACCATATATTTT
j_gene: TRBJ1-3
d_gene: .
v_gene: TRBV7-8
abundance: many

CDR3aa: CASSQEAGLGYTF
CDR3nt: TGCGCCAGCAGCCAAGAGGCAGGGCTCGGCTACACCTTC
j_gene: TRBJ1-2
d_gene: .
v_gene: TRBV4-1
abundance: many

CDR3aa: CSATWGAVNQPQHF
CDR3nt: TGCAGTGCCACCTGGGGAGCAGTCAATCAGCCCCAGCATTTT
j_gene: TRBJ1-5
d_gene: .
v_gene: TRBV20-1
abundance: once

CDR3aa: CASSPTGTGRNEQYF
CDR3nt: TGCGCCAGCAGCCCAACCGGGACAGGGAGAAACGAGCAGTACTTC
j_gene: TRBJ2-7
d_gene: TRBD1
v_gene: TRBV4-1
abundance: .

CDR3aa: CATRTPGTGNSGAHVLTF
CDR3nt: TGTGCCACCAGAACCCCCGGGACAGGGAACTCTGGGGCCCACGTCCTGACTTTC
j_gene: TRBJ2-6
d_gene: TRBD1
v_gene: TRBV15
abundance: .

CDR3aa: CASSQGLAGTYYEQYF
CDR3nt: TGTGCCAGCAGCCAAGGTCTAGCGGGAACCTACTACGAGCAGTACTTC
j_gene: TRBJ2-7
d_gene: TRBD2
v_gene: TRBV2
abundance: once

CDR3aa: CASSRGQVEGTEAFF
CDR3nt: TGTGCCAGCAGCCGAGGACAGGTGGAGGGGACTGAAGCTTTCTTT
j_gene: TRBJ1-1
d_gene: TRBD1
v_gene: TRBV9
abundance: .

CDR3aa: CASSSKETGYEQYF
CDR3nt: TGTGCCAGCAGCTCGAAGGAAACGGGATACGAGCAGTACTTC
j_gene: TRBJ2-7
d_gene: .
v_gene: TRBV13
abundance: .

CDR3aa: CASSLDGDYYEQYF
CDR3nt: TGTGCCAGCAGCTTGGATGGGGACTACTACGAGCAGTACTTC
j_gene: TRBJ2-7
d_gene: TRBD2
v_gene: TRBV5-4
abundance: .

CDR3aa: CASSRRKGRGYTF
CDR3nt: TGTGCCAGCAGCCGCCGGAAAGGACGGGGCTACACCTTC
j_gene: TRBJ1-2
d_gene: .
v_gene: TRBV7-2
abundance: .

CDR3aa: CASSVQVTGELFF
CDR3nt: TGCGCCAGCAGTGTTCAGGTGACCGGGGAGCTGTTTTTT
j_gene: TRBJ2-2
d_gene: .
v_gene: TRBV10-1
abundance: many

CDR3aa: CAISDRGVGQPQHF
CDR3nt: TGTGCCATCAGTGATCGGGGGGTAGGACAGCCCCAGCATTTT
j_gene: TRBJ1-5
d_gene: .
v_gene: TRBV10-3
abundance: many

CDR3aa: CASSLYEGSYTF
CDR3nt: TGTGCCAGCAGCTTATATGAGGGAAGCTACACCTTC
j_gene: TRBJ1-2
d_gene: .
v_gene: TRBV7-9
abundance: .

CDR3aa: CASRSDGVEQYF
CDR3nt: TGTGCCAGCAGGTCGGACGGAGTCGAGCAGTACTTC
j_gene: TRBJ2-7
d_gene: .
v_gene: TRBV9
abundance: .

CDR3aa: CASVKRGPYEQYF
CDR3nt: TGTGCCAGCGTAAAGCGGGGGCCCTACGAGCAGTACTTC
j_gene: TRBJ2-7
d_gene: TRBD2
v_gene: TRBV2
abundance: few

CDR3aa: CATSRDGGEPQHF
CDR3nt: TGTGCCACCAGCAGAGATGGAGGAGAGCCCCAGCATTTT
j_gene: TRBJ1-5
d_gene: .
v_gene: TRBV15
abundance: .

CDR3aa: CASSSRQGALIISGNTIYF
CDR3nt: TGTGCCAGCAGCTCCAGACAGGGCGCCTTAATTATCTCTGGAAACACCATATATTTT
j_gene: TRBJ1-3
d_gene: TRBD1
v_gene: TRBV7-2
abundance: .

CDR3aa: CSARRVAQETQYF
CDR3nt: TGCAGTGCTAGACGGGTCGCCCAAGAGACCCAGTACTTC
j_gene: TRBJ2-5
d_gene: .
v_gene: TRBV20-1
abundance: many